This T cell receptor (beta chain) was captured by sequencing in a study of cytomegalovirus exposure and HLA in healthy donors. Germline values: CDR1 KGHSH, CDR2 LQKENI. V dropped 5 bases and J dropped 8; count of bases not matched to a gene: 6. The length of the CDR3 is 14 residues. The PCR made use of 60 Vbeta and 13 Jbeta primers. Using immunoSEQ multiplex PCR, the repertoire was profiled, and TCRdb retains in-frame clones only, with some absent. The repertoire includes roughly 140,000 clones, about four fifths of them detected once, and roughly 6.3% sits in the top ten. This sequence was found in a man aged 45-65 years in good health and CMV-seropositive. Sequenced sample: PBMCs. The rearrangement links TRBV18 to TRBJ2-1; TRBD2 aligns across 10 bases. CDR3 residues: CASSAAGGQDEQFF. CDR3 DNA sequence: TGTGCCAGCTCAGCAGCGGGAGGGCAGGATGAGCAGTTCTTC.